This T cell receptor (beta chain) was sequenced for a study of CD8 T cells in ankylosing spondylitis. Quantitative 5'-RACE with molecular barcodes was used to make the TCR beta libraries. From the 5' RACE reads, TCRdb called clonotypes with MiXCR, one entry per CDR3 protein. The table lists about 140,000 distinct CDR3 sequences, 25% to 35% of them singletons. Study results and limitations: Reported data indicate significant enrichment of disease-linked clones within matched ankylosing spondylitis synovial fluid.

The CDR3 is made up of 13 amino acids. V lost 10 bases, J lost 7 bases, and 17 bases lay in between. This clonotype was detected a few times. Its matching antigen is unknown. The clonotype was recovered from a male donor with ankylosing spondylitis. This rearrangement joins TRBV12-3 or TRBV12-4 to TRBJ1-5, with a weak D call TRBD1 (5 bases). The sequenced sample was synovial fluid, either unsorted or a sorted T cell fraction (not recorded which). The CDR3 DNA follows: TGTGCCACAGCCGGGACCTCAAAACAGCCCCAGCATTTT. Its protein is CATAGTSKQPQHF.